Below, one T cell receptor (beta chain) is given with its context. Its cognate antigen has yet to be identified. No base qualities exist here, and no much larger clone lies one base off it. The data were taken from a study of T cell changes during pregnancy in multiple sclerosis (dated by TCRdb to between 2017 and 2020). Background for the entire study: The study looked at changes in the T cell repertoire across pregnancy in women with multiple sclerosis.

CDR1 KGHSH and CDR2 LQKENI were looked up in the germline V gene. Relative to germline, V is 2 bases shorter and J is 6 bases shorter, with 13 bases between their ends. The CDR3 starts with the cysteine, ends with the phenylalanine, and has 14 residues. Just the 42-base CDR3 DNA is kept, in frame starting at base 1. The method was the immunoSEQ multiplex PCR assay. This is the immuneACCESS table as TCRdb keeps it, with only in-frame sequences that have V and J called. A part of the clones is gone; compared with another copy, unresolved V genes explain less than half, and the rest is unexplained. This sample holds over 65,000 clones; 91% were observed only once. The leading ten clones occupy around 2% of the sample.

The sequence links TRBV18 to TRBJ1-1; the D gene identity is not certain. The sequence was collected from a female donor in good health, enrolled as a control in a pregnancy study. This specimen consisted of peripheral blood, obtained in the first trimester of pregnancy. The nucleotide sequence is TGTGCCAGCTCACCAGGGCCCGGTGCGCCTGAAGCTTTCTTT. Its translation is CASSPGPGAPEAFF.